This TCR beta chain is from a study of blood T cell repertoires in COVID-19. Study details: Specimens from acute and convalescent COVID-19 originated in the United States, Italy and Spain. The cDNA or gDNA used as material had been derived from T cells, B-cell-depleted T cells, or PBMCs.

Per the authors' pipeline: Estimation of nucleated cell counts was performed using reference gene primer amplification. Assay used: immunoSEQ multiplex PCR; TCRdb lists only in-frame clones, some missing. That table supplies the V and J calls and clone size; D and trimming were determined from the DNA. The sample records tens of thousands of clones, about 90% being singletons. The sample consisted of peripheral blood. The clonotype was recovered from a man between 45 and 60 years old with acute or convalescent COVID-19.

CDR3 residues: CASSLEGATEAFF. Here the CDR3 DNA reads TGTGCCAGCAGCTTGGAGGGGGCCACTGAAGCTTTCTTT. The chain links TRBV5-8 to TRBJ1-1; 7 nucleotides match TRBD1. CDR3 length: 13 amino acids. The germline V gene encodes CDR1 SGHTS and CDR2 YDEGEE. J lost 4 bases, V lost 0 bases, and 0 bases had no gene match.